The 5 T cell receptor beta chains in this list originate from one sample, sequenced in a study of CD8+ T cells in alopecia areata. Following extraction, RNA underwent reverse transcription to cDNA, which served as the sequencing template. Libraries were prepared by immunoSEQ multiplex PCR; TCRdb keeps only in-frame clonotypes and omits some of them. This repertoire shows about 150,000 clones, about 50% found once; its top ten account for roughly a fifth. Specimen: CD8+ T cells sorted from blood, collected at week 0. The origin of the receptors is a human donor with alopecia areata.

This rearrangement joins TRBV5-6 to TRBJ2-7; 7 bases line up with TRBD2. This CDR3 spans 16 amino acids. Unmatched junction bases numbered 14, after V lost 4 bases and J lost 4 bases. Germline V gene sequence: CDR1 SGHDT, CDR2 YYEEEE. CDR3 sequence: CASSPPWSSGIYEQYF. CDR3 DNA: TGTGCCAGCAGCCCACCTTGGTCTAGCGGTATATACGAGCAGTACTTC.

This clone was observed a handful of times. The chain recombines TRBV18 with TRBJ2-7, with no clear D. The CDR3 loop spans 12 amino acids. Germline V gene sequence: CDR1 KGHSH, CDR2 LQKENI. Trimming stripped 2 bases from V and 2 bases from J, with 4 bases between. The CDR3 region has the DNA TGTGCCAGCTCACCAGCTACCTACGAGCAGTACTTC. Its protein product is CASSPATYEQYF.

This clone was detected once. CDR3 coding DNA: TGTGCCACCCTTACTTCTTCCAGCGGCGAGCAGTACTTC. Encoded protein: CATLTSSSGEQYF. The chain is built from TRBV2 and TRBJ2-7, with D possibly being TRBD2 (5 bases). CDR3 length: 13 amino acids. V was clipped by 10 bases and J by 6 bases, with 19 bases between them. Germline loops: CDR1 SNHLY, CDR2 FYNNEI. Looking up the rest from reference TRBV2 and TRBJ2-7 gives the full variable domain: EPEVTQTPSHQVTQMGQEVILRCVPISNHLYFYWYRQILGQKVEFLVSFYNNEISEKSEIFDDQFSVERPDGSNFTLKIRSTKLEDSAMYFCATLTSSSGEQYFGPGTRLTVT.

The chain combines TRBV19 with TRBJ2-1; D remains unclear. The CDR3 covers 12 residues. Between the trimmed V and J ends, which lost 3 bases and 5 bases, there was a span of 5 bases. Per the germline V gene, CDR1 is LNHDA and CDR2 is SQIVND (reference sequence). The CDR3, as DNA: TGTGCCAGTAGTATGGGCAACAATGAGCAGTTCTTC. Residues: CASSMGNNEQFF.

CDR3 DNA: TGTGCCTGGTGCCAGGGGGGACCCTACAATGAGCAGTTCTTC. Its protein is CAWCQGGPYNEQFF. The V and J genes are TRBV30 and TRBJ2-1; the D gene is possibly TRBD1 (7 bases). The CDR3 runs 14 residues. Germline V gene lookup returns CDR1 GTSNPN and CDR2 SVGIG (reference sequence). Trimming left V 5 bases short and J 2 bases short, with 13 bases between.